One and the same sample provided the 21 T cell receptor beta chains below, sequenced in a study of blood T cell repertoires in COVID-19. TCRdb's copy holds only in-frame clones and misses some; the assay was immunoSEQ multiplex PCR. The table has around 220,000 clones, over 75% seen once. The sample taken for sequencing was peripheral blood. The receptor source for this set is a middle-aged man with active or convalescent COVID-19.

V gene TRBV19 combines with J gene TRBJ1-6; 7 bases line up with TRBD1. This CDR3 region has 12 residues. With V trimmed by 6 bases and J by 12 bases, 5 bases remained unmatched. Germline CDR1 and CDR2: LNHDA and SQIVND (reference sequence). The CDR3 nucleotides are TGTGCCAGTAGAACAGGGGATATACCCCTCCACTTT. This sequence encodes CASRTGDIPLHF. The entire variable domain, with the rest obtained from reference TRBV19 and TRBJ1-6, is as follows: DGGITQSPKYLFRKEGQNVTLSCEQNLNHDAMYWYRQDPGQGLRLIYYSQIVNDFQKGDIAEGYSVSREKKESFPLTVTSAQKNPTAFYLCASRTGDIPLHFGNGTRLTVT.

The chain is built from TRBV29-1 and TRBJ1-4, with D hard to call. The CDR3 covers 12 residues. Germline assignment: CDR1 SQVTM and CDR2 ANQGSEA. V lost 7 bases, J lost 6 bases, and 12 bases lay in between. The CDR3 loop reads CSASPSDEKLFF. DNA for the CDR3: TGCAGCGCCTCCCCGTCGGATGAAAAACTGTTTTTT.

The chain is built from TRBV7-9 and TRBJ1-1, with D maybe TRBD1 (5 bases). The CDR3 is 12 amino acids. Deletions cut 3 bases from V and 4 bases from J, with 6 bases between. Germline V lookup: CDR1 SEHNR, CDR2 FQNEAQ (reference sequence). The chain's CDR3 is CASSFDSTEAFF. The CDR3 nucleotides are TGTGCCAGCAGCTTTGACAGCACTGAAGCTTTCTTT.

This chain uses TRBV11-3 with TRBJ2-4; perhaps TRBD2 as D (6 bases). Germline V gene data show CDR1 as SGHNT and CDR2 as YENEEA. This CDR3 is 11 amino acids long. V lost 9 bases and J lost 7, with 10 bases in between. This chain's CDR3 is CASSGGNIQYF. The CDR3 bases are TGTGCCAGTTCTGGGGGGAACATTCAGTACTTC.

The CDR3 region is CASSVLGANTEAFF. CDR3 sequence (DNA): TGTGCCAGCAGTGTCTTAGGGGCGAACACTGAAGCTTTCTTT. V usage is TRBV2 and J usage is TRBJ1-1, with D tentatively TRBD1 (5 bases). The V end was cut by 4 bases, the J end by 1 base, with 10 bases between. CDR3 size: 14 residues. Per germline, CDR1 SNHLY and CDR2 FYNNEI.

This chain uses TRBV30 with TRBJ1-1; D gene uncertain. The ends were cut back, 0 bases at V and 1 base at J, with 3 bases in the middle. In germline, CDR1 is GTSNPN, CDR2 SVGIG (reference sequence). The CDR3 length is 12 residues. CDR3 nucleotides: TGTGCCTGGAGTGTGAGGAACACTGAAGCTTTCTTT. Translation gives CAWSVRNTEAFF.

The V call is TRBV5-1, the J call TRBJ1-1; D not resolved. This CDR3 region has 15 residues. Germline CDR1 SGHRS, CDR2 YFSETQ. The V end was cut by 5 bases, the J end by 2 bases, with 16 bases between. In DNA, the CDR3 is TGCGCCAGCAGTTTTCGATCCAGCGACAACACTGAAGCTTTCTTT. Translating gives CASSFRSSDNTEAFF.

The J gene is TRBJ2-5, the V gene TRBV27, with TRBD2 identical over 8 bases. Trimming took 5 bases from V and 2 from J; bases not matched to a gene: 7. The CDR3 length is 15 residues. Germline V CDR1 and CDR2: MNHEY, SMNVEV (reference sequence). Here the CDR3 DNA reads TGTGCCAGCAGTGGGGGACTAGTGGGGCAAGAGACCCAGTACTTC. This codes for CASSGGLVGQETQYF.

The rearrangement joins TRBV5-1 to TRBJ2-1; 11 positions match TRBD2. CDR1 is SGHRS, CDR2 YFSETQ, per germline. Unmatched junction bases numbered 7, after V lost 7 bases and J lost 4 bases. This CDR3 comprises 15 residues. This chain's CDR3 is CASETGTSGYNEQFF. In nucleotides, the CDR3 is TGCGCCAGCGAGACCGGGACTAGCGGTTACAATGAGCAGTTCTTC.

CDR3 protein: CSAATGSSGNTIYF. In nucleotides, the CDR3 is TGCAGCGCTGCTACAGGGTCATCTGGAAACACCATATATTTT. This chain uses TRBV29-1 with TRBJ1-3, with D maybe TRBD1 (6 bases). The V gene's germline CDR1 is SQVTM and CDR2 ANQGSEA. The CDR3 has 14 residues. The V gene lost 7 bases and the J gene lost 1 base, with 14 bases spanning the gap.

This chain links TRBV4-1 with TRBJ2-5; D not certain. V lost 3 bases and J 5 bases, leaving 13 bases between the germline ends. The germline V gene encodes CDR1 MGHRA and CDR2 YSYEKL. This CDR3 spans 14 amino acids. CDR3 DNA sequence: TGCGCCAGCAGCCAGCGCAGTAGCTGGGAGACCCAGTACTTC. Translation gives CASSQRSSWETQYF.

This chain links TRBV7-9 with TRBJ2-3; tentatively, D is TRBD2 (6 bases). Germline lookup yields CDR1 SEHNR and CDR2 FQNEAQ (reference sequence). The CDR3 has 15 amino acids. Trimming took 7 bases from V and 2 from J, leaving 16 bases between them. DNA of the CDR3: TGTGCCAGCATCCCGCGGGGCGGTTCCACAGATACGCAGTATTTT. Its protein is CASIPRGGSTDTQYF. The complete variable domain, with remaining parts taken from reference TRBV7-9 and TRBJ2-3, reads DTGVSQNPRHKITKRGQNVTFRCDPISEHNRLYWYRQTLGQGPEFLTYFQNEAQLEKSRLLSDRFSAERPKGSFSTLEIQRTEQGDSAMYLCASIPRGGSTDTQYFGPGTRLTVL.

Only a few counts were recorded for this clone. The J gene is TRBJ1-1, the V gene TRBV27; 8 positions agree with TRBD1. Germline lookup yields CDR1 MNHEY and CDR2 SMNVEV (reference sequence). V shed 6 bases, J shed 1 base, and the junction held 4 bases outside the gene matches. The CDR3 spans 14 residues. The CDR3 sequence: CASSLGQGNTEAFF. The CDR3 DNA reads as TGTGCCAGCAGCTTAGGACAGGGGAACACTGAAGCTTTCTTT.

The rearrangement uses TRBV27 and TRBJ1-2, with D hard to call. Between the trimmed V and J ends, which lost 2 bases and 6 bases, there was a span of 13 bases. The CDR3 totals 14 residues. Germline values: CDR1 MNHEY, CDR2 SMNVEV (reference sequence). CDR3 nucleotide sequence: TGTGCCAGCAGTTTAAACGGGGTCCCCGATGGCTACACCTTC. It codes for CASSLNGVPDGYTF.

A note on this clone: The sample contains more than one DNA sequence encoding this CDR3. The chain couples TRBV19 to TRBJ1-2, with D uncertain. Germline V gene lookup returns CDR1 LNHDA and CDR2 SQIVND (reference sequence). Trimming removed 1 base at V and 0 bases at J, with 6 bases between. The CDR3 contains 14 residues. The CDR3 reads CASSIGGANYGYTF. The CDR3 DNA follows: TGTGCCAGTAGTATAGGCGGGGCTAACTATGGCTACACCTTC.

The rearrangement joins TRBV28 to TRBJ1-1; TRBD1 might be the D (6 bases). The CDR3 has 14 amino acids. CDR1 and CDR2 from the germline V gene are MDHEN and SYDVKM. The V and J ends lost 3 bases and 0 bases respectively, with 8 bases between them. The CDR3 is CASSFQGLNTEAFF. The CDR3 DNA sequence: TGTGCCAGCAGTTTTCAGGGGCTGAACACTGAAGCTTTCTTT.

The CDR3 DNA reads TGTGCCAGCAGCTATACAGGGAGCTCCTACGAGCAGTACTTC. Translated: CASSYTGSSYEQYF. V usage is TRBV5-4 and J usage is TRBJ2-7; D is perhaps TRBD1 (6 bases). Deletions cut 3 bases from V and 0 bases from J, with 10 bases between. Germline V CDR1 and CDR2: SGHNT, YYREEE (reference sequence). This CDR3 has 14 amino acids.

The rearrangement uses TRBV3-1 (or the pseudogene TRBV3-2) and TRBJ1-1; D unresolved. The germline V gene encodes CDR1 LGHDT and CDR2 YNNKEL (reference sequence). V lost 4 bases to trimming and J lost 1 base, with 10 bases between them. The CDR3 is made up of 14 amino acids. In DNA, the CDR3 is TGTGCCAGCAGCCGGCAGAGAGGGAACACTGAAGCTTTCTTT. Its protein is CASSRQRGNTEAFF.

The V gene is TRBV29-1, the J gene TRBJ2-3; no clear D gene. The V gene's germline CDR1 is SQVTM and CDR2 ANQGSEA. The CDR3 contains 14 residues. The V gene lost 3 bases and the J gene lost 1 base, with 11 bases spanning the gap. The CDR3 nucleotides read TGCAGCGTTGATAGTAGTTCTGGCACAGATACGCAGTATTTT. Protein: CSVDSSSGTDTQYF.

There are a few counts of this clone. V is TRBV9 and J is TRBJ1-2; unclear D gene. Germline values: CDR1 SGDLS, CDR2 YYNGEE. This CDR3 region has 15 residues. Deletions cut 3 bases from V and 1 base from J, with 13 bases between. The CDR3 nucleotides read TGTGCCAGCAGCGGCGGGAATACTTTTAACTATGGCTACACCTTC. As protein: CASSGGNTFNYGYTF.

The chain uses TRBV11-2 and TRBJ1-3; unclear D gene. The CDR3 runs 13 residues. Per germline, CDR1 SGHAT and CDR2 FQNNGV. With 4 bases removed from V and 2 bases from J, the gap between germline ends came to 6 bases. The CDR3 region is CASSYFTGNTIYF. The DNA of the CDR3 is TGTGCCAGCAGCTACTTCACTGGAAACACCATATATTTT.